The 16 T cell receptor beta chains below all came from one sample that was sequenced in a study of cytomegalovirus exposure and HLA in healthy donors. The PCR employed 60 Vbeta primers together with 13 Jbeta primers. TCRdb keeps only in-frame clones here, not all; method: immunoSEQ multiplex PCR. The repertoire has about 130,000 clones, less than 90% of them found once; the top ten carry 20%. The sequenced sample was PBMCs. The receptors were gathered from a young man in good health and CMV-seropositive.

The V call is TRBV7-6, the J call TRBJ2-7, with D perhaps matching TRBD2 (6 bases). Germline-derived CDR1 and CDR2 are SGHVS and FNYEAQ. The CDR3 is 12 residues long. Between the trimmed V and J ends, which lost 1 base and 5 bases, there was a span of 6 bases. The CDR3 region is CASSLGGDEQYF. CDR3 nucleotide sequence: TGTGCCAGCAGCTTAGGGGGGGACGAGCAGTACTTC.

The genes are TRBV25-1 and TRBJ2-5, with D possibly matching TRBD1 (6 bases). Germline lookup yields CDR1 MGHDK and CDR2 SYGVNS. V was shortened by 4 bases and J by 5 bases, with 14 bases between the two germline ends. This CDR3 has 14 residues. Written as DNA, the CDR3 is TGTGCCAGCAGTGGGGACAAACTTTACGAGACCCAGTACTTC. Translated: CASSGDKLYETQYF.

The chain combines TRBV7-3 with TRBJ2-2; D not resolved. Trimming removed 0 bases at V and 0 bases at J, with 11 bases between. The CDR3 consists of 17 residues. Germline-derived CDR1 and CDR2 are SGHTA and FQGTGA. Here the CDR3 DNA reads TGTGCCAGCAGCTTAACGTTAACGAGCGCGAACACCGGGGAGCTGTTTTTT. Translation: CASSLTLTSANTGELFF. The entire variable domain, with the rest obtained from reference TRBV7-3 and TRBJ2-2, is as follows: GAGVSQTPSNKVTEKGKYVELRCDPISGHTALYWYRQSLGQGPEFLIYFQGTGAADDSGLPNDRFFAVRPEGSVSTLKIQRTERGDSAVYLCASSLTLTSANTGELFFGEGSRLTVL.

Remarks on this clone: Given a far larger clone just one base away, this is likely a sequencing read error. The same CDR3 is also encoded by other DNA sequences in this sample. The rearrangement joins TRBV9 to TRBJ1-1, with D possibly TRBD1 on 6 matching bases. CDR3 length: 16 residues. Germline lookup yields CDR1 SGDLS and CDR2 YYNGEE. With 0 bases removed from V and 0 bases from J, the gap between germline ends came to 12 bases. The CDR3 sequence is CASSVADSSMNTEAFF. The CDR3 nucleotides are TGTGCCAGCAGCGTAGCGGACAGCTCGATGAACACTGAAGCTTTCTTT.

The V gene is TRBV18, the J gene TRBJ1-1; D is undetermined. Germline lookup yields CDR1 KGHSH and CDR2 LQKENI. CDR3 length equals 15 residues. V gave up 3 bases and J gave up 0 bases, with 11 bases separating them. This CDR3 is CASSPREGLNTEAFF. DNA for the CDR3: TGTGCCAGCTCACCCCGGGAGGGTTTGAACACTGAAGCTTTCTTT.

The J gene is TRBJ1-1, the V gene TRBV2; D is uncertain. The CDR3 sequence is 15 residues long. The germline V gene encodes CDR1 SNHLY and CDR2 FYNNEI. The V end was cut by 6 bases, the J end by 1 base, with 15 bases between. The CDR3 DNA follows: TGTGCCAGCAGGGTTGGTCAGGTTGGGAACACTGAAGCTTTCTTT. It yields the protein CASRVGQVGNTEAFF.

The chain recombines TRBV5-4 with TRBJ2-3; maybe TRBD1 (6 bases). Trimming took 2 bases from V and 0 from J, leaving 10 bases between them. The CDR3 spans 15 residues. Germline V gene lookup returns CDR1 SGHNT and CDR2 YYREEE (reference sequence). CDR3 residues: CASSFLGASTDTQYF. The CDR3 DNA is TGTGCCAGCAGCTTTCTGGGGGCGAGCACAGATACGCAGTATTTT.

This chain links TRBV2 with TRBJ2-5; 11 nucleotides align to TRBD2. V lost 4 bases, J lost 4 bases, and 8 bases stayed unmatched. This CDR3 is 16 amino acids long. Germline V lookup: CDR1 SNHLY, CDR2 FYNNEI. The CDR3 DNA reads TGTGCCAGCAGTGGAGATAGCGGGGGGGCCGGAGAGACCCAGTACTTC. Translated: CASSGDSGGAGETQYF.

In its sample, this clone was seen a few times. The rearrangement links TRBV23-1 to TRBJ1-1; D remains ambiguous. TRBV23-1 is designated an ORF whose function remains uncertain. With 8 bases removed from V and 11 bases from J, the gap between germline ends came to 27 bases. The length of the CDR3 is 15 residues. This chain's CDR3 is CASRLHCLSPTQAFF. The CDR3 DNA sequence: TGCGCCAGCCGCCTTCATTGCCTCTCGCCGACACAGGCTTTCTTT.

The chain joins TRBV2 to TRBJ1-2; D may be TRBD1 (6 bases). Germline V lookup: CDR1 SNHLY, CDR2 FYNNEI. This CDR3 region has 11 residues. The germline V and J ends were trimmed by 8 bases and 8 bases, with 12 bases remaining between them. The CDR3 DNA sequence: TGTGCCAGCGGCAGGGGCCAGGGCTACACCTTC. Translated: CASGRGQGYTF. The full variable domain, its missing parts supplied by reference TRBV2 and TRBJ1-2, is EPEVTQTPSHQVTQMGQEVILRCVPISNHLYFYWYRQILGQKVEFLVSFYNNEISEKSEIFDDQFSVERPDGSNFTLKIRSTKLEDSAMYFCASGRGQGYTFGSGTRLTVV.

The rearrangement uses TRBV19 and TRBJ1-6; tentatively, D is TRBD1 (5 bases). The CDR3 is 16 residues long. The germline V gene encodes CDR1 LNHDA and CDR2 SQIVND (reference sequence). Between the trimmed V and J ends, which lost 8 bases and 0 bases, there was a span of 14 bases. The CDR3 DNA reads as TGTGCCAGTGGGATGACAGAGAGCTCCTATAATTCACCCCTCCACTTT. Protein sequence: CASGMTESSYNSPLHF.

This clone was counted once. V gene TRBV7-6 combines with J gene TRBJ1-1; no clear D gene. The CDR3 loop spans 14 amino acids. Per germline, CDR1 SGHVS and CDR2 FNYEAQ. Trimming pared 1 base from V and 0 bases from J, leaving 6 bases between. This chain's CDR3 is CASSLGGVNTEAFF. The CDR3 coding sequence is TGTGCCAGCAGCTTAGGGGGAGTGAACACTGAAGCTTTCTTT.

This sequence joins TRBV30 and TRBJ1-1; D might be TRBD1 (5 bases). Germline V CDR1 and CDR2: GTSNPN, SVGIG (reference sequence). The CDR3 extends over 13 amino acids. Trimming removed 5 bases at V and 4 bases at J, with 14 bases between. The CDR3 bases are TGTGCCTGGTCGAGCCAGGGAGGCACTGAAGCTTTCTTT. The encoded protein is CAWSSQGGTEAFF. Complete variable domain (other parts from reference TRBV30 and TRBJ1-1): SQTIHQWPATLVQPVGSPLSLECTVEGTSNPNLYWYRQAAGRGLQLLFYSVGIGQISSEVPQNLSASRPQDRQFILSSKKLLLSDSGFYLCAWSSQGGTEAFFGQGTRLTVV.

The rearrangement joins TRBV28 to TRBJ2-7; maybe TRBD1 (8 bases). The CDR3 contains 14 residues. CDR1 is MDHEN and CDR2 is SYDVKM in the germline V gene. This CDR3 is CASLGGTGGYEQYF. Here the CDR3 DNA reads TGTGCGTCGCTCGGGGGGACAGGAGGGTACGAGCAGTACTTC.

The chain is built from TRBV30 and TRBJ1-1; D unresolved. The CDR3 has 13 residues. Trimming pared 0 bases from V and 1 base from J, leaving 6 bases between. Germline V CDR1 and CDR2: GTSNPN, SVGIG (reference sequence). The CDR3 coding sequence is TGTGCCTGGAGTGTACGGGAGAACACTGAAGCTTTCTTT. Its protein is CAWSVRENTEAFF.

A single count supports this clone. This chain connects TRBV10-3 to TRBJ1-1; D might be TRBD1 (6 bases). Germline V gives CDR1 ENHRY, CDR2 SYGVKD. Trimming removed 4 bases at V and 4 bases at J, with 13 bases between. This CDR3 is 14 amino acids long. As DNA, the CDR3 is TGTGCCATCAGTGGTGGGGGCGGAGGCACTGAAGCTTTCTTT. It yields the protein CAISGGGGGTEAFF.